One and the same sample provided the 15 T cell receptor beta chains below, sequenced in a study of T cells in tumors after PD-1 blockade. Generated by immunoSEQ multiplex PCR, the TCRdb table keeps only in-frame clones and is missing some. The sample has more than 40,000 clones; more than 60% are singletons. Here the sequenced sample was PBMCs, taken before anti-PD-1 therapy. These receptor sequences come from a human donor with advanced basal cell or squamous cell carcinoma (not recorded which).

DNA for the CDR3: TGCGCCAGCAGCTTAACCTCCCCCACAGATACGCAGTATTTT. This sequence encodes CASSLTSPTDTQYF. J is TRBJ2-3 and V is TRBV5-1; the D is unclear. Deletions cut 2 bases from V and 2 bases from J, with 9 bases between. Germline-derived CDR1 and CDR2 are SGHRS and YFSETQ. The CDR3 is made up of 14 amino acids.

The chain couples TRBV11-1 to TRBJ2-5, with 9 bases fitting TRBD1. Trimming removed 5 bases from V and 5 bases from J; junction bases left unmatched: 9. The CDR3 has 15 amino acids. CDR1 and CDR2 from the germline V gene are SGHAT and FQDESV (reference sequence). CDR3 protein: CASSDRQGGGETQYF. The CDR3 DNA reads TGTGCCAGCAGCGACCGACAGGGGGGAGGGGAGACCCAGTACTTC.

This chain connects TRBV28 to TRBJ1-1; D unresolved. CDR1 is MDHEN and CDR2 is SYDVKM in the germline V gene. The length of the CDR3 is 13 residues. Trimming left V 10 bases short and J 3 bases short, with 15 bases between. CDR3 loop: CATEPGSYTEAFF. The CDR3 coding sequence is TGTGCCACCGAACCGGGGAGTTACACTGAAGCTTTCTTT.

This clone was counted between two and nine times. This rearrangement joins TRBV14 to TRBJ2-1; D tentatively reads TRBD1 or TRBD2 (5 bases each). V was trimmed by 1 base and J by 0 bases, leaving 10 bases between them. The CDR3 is 16 amino acids. Germline-derived CDR1 and CDR2 are SGHDN and FVKESK. The DNA of the CDR3 is TGTGCCAGCAGCCAAGCGGGACCGAGCTCCTACAATGAGCAGTTCTTC. This encodes CASSQAGPSSYNEQFF.

The gene calls are TRBV9 and TRBJ2-5, with no clear D. CDR3 length: 14 residues. Germline values: CDR1 SGDLS, CDR2 YYNGEE. V shed 0 bases and J shed 5 bases, with 11 bases lying between them. The CDR3 protein is CASSVDVVSETQYF. The CDR3 nucleotides are TGTGCCAGCAGCGTAGATGTGGTGTCGGAGACCCAGTACTTC.

V usage is TRBV15 and J usage is TRBJ1-2; D is uncertain. Germline CDR1 and CDR2: LNHNV and YYDKDF (reference sequence). V shed 1 base and J shed 3 bases, with 12 bases lying between them. This CDR3 region has 15 residues. The CDR3 DNA reads as TGTGCCACCAGCAGAGTTGAGGGATCTGACTATGGCTACACCTTC. It translates to CATSRVEGSDYGYTF.

V and J are TRBV27 and TRBJ2-5; 11 nucleotides line up with TRBD2. This CDR3 spans 16 amino acids. Unmatched junction bases numbered 8, after V lost 3 bases and J lost 5 bases. Germline V CDR1 and CDR2: MNHEY, SMNVEV (reference sequence). The CDR3 loop reads CASSFTSGGGRETQYF. As DNA, the CDR3 is TGTGCCAGCAGTTTCACTAGCGGGGGCGGTAGGGAGACCCAGTACTTC.

This clone was counted between two and nine times. This chain uses TRBV2 with TRBJ2-2, with unresolved D. Germline CDR1 reads SNHLY; CDR2 reads FYNNEI. V was pared by 1 base and J by 1 base, with 10 bases between. CDR3 length: 16 amino acids. The CDR3 protein is CASSEGIGWNTGELFF. Written as DNA, the CDR3 is TGTGCCAGCAGTGAAGGTATCGGGTGGAACACCGGGGAGCTGTTTTTT.

This chain joins TRBV9 and TRBJ1-2; the D is unclear. The CDR3 runs 15 residues. Trimming removed 0 bases from V and 8 bases from J, with 17 bases in between. Germline CDR1 SGDLS, CDR2 YYNGEE. As DNA, the CDR3 is TGTGCCAGCAGCGTAGACTTTGGGGTGTGGTACGGCTACACCTTC. Translation: CASSVDFGVWYGYTF.

V usage is TRBV12-5 and J usage is TRBJ2-3, with a weak D call TRBD1 (6 bases). Germline V gene data show CDR1 as LGHNT and CDR2 as FRNRAP. The CDR3 has 14 residues. The V gene lost 3 bases and the J gene lost 6 bases, with 13 bases spanning the gap. The CDR3 bases are TGTGCTAGTGGTTTACGGACAGCTCAGGATACGCAGTATTTT. This encodes CASGLRTAQDTQYF.

The gene calls are TRBV7-2 and TRBJ2-2; D unresolved. The germline gives CDR1 SGHTA, CDR2 FQGNSA. The CDR3 is made up of 15 amino acids. The V end lost 5 bases, the J end lost 5 bases, and 15 bases lay between the germline ends. CDR3 residues: CASSASWEGTGELFF. The CDR3 nucleotides read TGTGCCAGCAGCGCGTCCTGGGAAGGGACCGGGGAGCTGTTTTTT.

CDR3 loop: CASRNREEGGEKLFF. CDR3 in DNA: TGCGCCAGCAGAAACAGGGAAGAGGGGGGTGAAAAACTGTTTTTT. The chain joins TRBV5-1 to TRBJ1-4, with a tentative D call TRBD1 (6 bases). The CDR3 length is 15 residues. Germline V gene sequence: CDR1 SGHRS, CDR2 YFSETQ. The V end was cut by 5 bases, the J end by 7 bases, with 18 bases between.

This chain joins TRBV18 and TRBJ1-1; maybe TRBD1 (5 bases). The CDR3 sequence is 13 residues long. The V gene's germline CDR1 is KGHSH and CDR2 LQKENI. Between the trimmed V and J ends, which lost 3 bases and 1 base, there was a span of 6 bases. CDR3 DNA sequence: TGTGCCAGCTCACCCCAGGGGAACACTGAAGCTTTCTTT. It is translated as CASSPQGNTEAFF.

This rearrangement joins TRBV24-1 to TRBJ2-3; D unresolved. Per germline, CDR1 KGHDR and CDR2 SFDVKD. V shed 1 base and J shed 6 bases, with 10 bases lying between them. This CDR3 is built from 14 residues. The CDR3 DNA reads as TGTGCCACCAGTGATTTAGCAGATCTGGATACGCAGTATTTT. Translated, it gives CATSDLADLDTQYF.

This chain uses TRBV10-2 with TRBJ2-1, with a possible D match to TRBD1 (6 bases). Trimming removed 7 bases at V and 9 bases at J, with 10 bases between. The germline V gene encodes CDR1 WSHSY and CDR2 SAAADI. There are 11 residues in the CDR3. The CDR3 reads CASMGHLEQFF. The DNA of the CDR3 is TGCGCCAGCATGGGACACCTTGAGCAGTTCTTC.